This T cell receptor beta chain appears in the sequencing data of a study of CD8+ T cells in alopecia areata. Study observations and caveats: Scalp repertoires also include resident alphabeta T cells from normal skin. Clonality was higher in lesional than normal scalp, especially in alopecia totalis/universalis.

Alopecia areata patients had lesional scalp punch biopsies and peripheral blood taken from them. cDNA reverse transcribed from extracted RNA served as the sequencing template. The data were produced by immunoSEQ multiplex PCR, yet TCRdb's version contains in-frame clones alone and is incomplete. The sample lists 5,500 to 9,000 clones, 64% occurring once. The CDR3 length is 14 residues. Germline assignment: CDR1 MNHNY and CDR2 SVGAGI (reference sequence). The V and J ends lost 2 bases and 5 bases respectively, with 10 bases between them. Remarks on this clone: Its antigen is unknown.

The source of this sequence is a human donor with alopecia areata. The chain has TRBV6-6 and TRBJ1-5, with no clear D. Here the sequenced sample was skin, taken at week 0. CDR3 residues: CASSYPERDQPQHF. The CDR3 DNA sequence: TGTGCCAGCAGTTACCCGGAAAGAGATCAGCCCCAGCATTTT.